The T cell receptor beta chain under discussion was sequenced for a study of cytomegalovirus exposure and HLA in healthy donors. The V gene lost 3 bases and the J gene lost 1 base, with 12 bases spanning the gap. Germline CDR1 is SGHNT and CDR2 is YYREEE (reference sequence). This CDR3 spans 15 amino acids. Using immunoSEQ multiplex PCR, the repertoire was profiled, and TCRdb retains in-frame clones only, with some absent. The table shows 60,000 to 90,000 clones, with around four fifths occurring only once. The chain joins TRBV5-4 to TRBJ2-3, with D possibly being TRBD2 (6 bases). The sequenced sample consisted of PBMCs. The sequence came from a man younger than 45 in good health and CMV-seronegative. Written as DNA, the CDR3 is TGTGCCAGCAGCTCGGGGGTCTGGGGCACAGATACGCAGTATTTT. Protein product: CASSSGVWGTDTQYF.